Listed below are T cell receptor beta chains from one sample, sequenced in a study of T cell responses to AZD1222 COVID-19 vaccine. Sequencing was performed with immunoSEQ multiplex PCR; in TCRdb, only in-frame clones are kept and a portion is missing. The repertoire has 160,000 or so clones, about 89% of them found once; the top ten carry 1.5% to 2%. Specimen: peripheral blood, collected on day 0 of AZD1222 vaccination. These receptors originate from an adult in good health. The CDR3 runs from the conserved cysteine through the conserved F or W. D genes are given only for firm matches. The listing skips clone size in some rows; elsewhere it reads once, few, many or a size class.

length	D	size	V	J	DNA	CDR3
16	-	-	TRBV5-1	TRBJ1-6	TGCGCCAGCAGCTTGGTCCCCGGGACTGGGGGATCACCCCTCCACTTT	CASSLVPGTGGSPLHF
11	-	-	TRBV6-5	TRBJ2-7	TGTGCCAGCCATACAGCCCACGAGCAGTACTTC	CASHTAHEQYF
16	TRBD2	-	TRBV6-5	TRBJ2-1	TGTGCCAGCAGTTCCCTACGGCTAGCGGCTGGAAATGAGCAGTTCTTC	CASSSLRLAAGNEQFF
17	-	-	TRBV19	TRBJ1-3	TGTGCCAGTAGTCCAGCCAAAGACAGGCGCTCTGGAAACACCATATATTTT	CASSPAKDRRSGNTIYF
13	-	-	TRBV28	TRBJ1-2	TGTGCCAGCAGTCCTCCCCCTCCTGGAGGCTACACCTTC	CASSPPPPGGYTF
15	-	-	TRBV7-9	TRBJ2-7	TGTGCCAGCAGCCTTGGCCGGGGTTCCTTGCACGAGCAGTACTTC	CASSLGRGSLHEQYF
15	-	-	TRBV18	TRBJ1-1	TGTGCCAGCTCACCACTTAACTTCATGAACACTGAAGCTTTCTTT	CASSPLNFMNTEAFF
14	-	-	TRBV3-1/TRBV3-2	TRBJ1-2	TGTGCCAGCAACCGAAACACAGGGACGTCGGGCTACACCTTC	CASNRNTGTSGYTF
14	-	-	TRBV5-1	TRBJ2-3	TGCGCCAGCAGCTTGGCCTGGATGACAGATACGCAGTATTTT	CASSLAWMTDTQYF
13	-	-	TRBV19	TRBJ2-1	TGTGCCAGTAAGATGAGGGAGCAGAATGAGCAGTTCTTC	CASKMREQNEQFF
12	-	-	TRBV30	TRBJ1-2	TGTGCCTGGAGTGACAGAGCCTATGGCTACACCTTC	CAWSDRAYGYTF
13	-	-	TRBV30	TRBJ1-2	TGTGCCTGGAGTGTGGCGGCAGGAGGAGGCTACACCTTC	CAWSVAAGGGYTF
16	-	-	TRBV10-3	TRBJ2-2	TGTGCCATCAGTGTACGGGACACCGACTTGACCGGGGAGCTGTTTTTT	CAISVRDTDLTGELFF
15	TRBD1	-	TRBV2	TRBJ1-5	TGTGCCAGCAGTCCCCACAGGGGCAGCAATCAGCCCCAGCATTTT	CASSPHRGSNQPQHF
14	-	-	TRBV5-1	TRBJ2-7	TGCGCCAGTTCCAAGGACGGAGGGCCCTACGAGCAGTACTTC	CASSKDGGPYEQYF
14	-	-	TRBV25-1	TRBJ1-1	TGTGCCAGCAGTGAATTGAACAGAAACACTGAAGCTTTCTTT	CASSELNRNTEAFF
15	-	once	TRBV9	TRBJ1-1	TGTGCCAGCAGCGGGGGGCTTCTTATGAACACTGAAGCTTTCTTT	CASSGGLLMNTEAFF
15	-	once	TRBV6-5	TRBJ1-5	TGTGCCAGCAGCCGAAGCCCCCAGCAGGATCAGCCCCAGCATTTT	CASSRSPQQDQPQHF
14	-	few	TRBV3-1/TRBV3-2	TRBJ2-1	TGTGCCAGCAGCCAACGGGACTTCTACAATGAGCAGTTCTTC	CASSQRDFYNEQFF
12	-	few	TRBV20-1	TRBJ1-2	TGCAGTGCTAGTGAACTCTCTTATGGCTACACCTTC	CSASELSYGYTF
13	TRBD2	-	TRBV11-2	TRBJ2-3	TGTGCCAGCAGCCCGGGAGGACGGAGGACGCAGTATTTT	CASSPGGRRTQYF
13	-	-	TRBV28	TRBJ2-3	TGTGCCAGCAGTTTACCAGGCACAGATACGCAGTATTTT	CASSLPGTDTQYF
14	-	once	TRBV13	TRBJ1-1	TGTGCCAGCAGCTTAATGGAGAGGAACACTGAAGCTTTCTTT	CASSLMERNTEAFF
16	TRBD1	-	TRBV5-1	TRBJ2-5	TGCGCCAGCAGCTTGGCCCCGACAGGGGGCGAAGAGACCCAGTACTTC	CASSLAPTGGEETQYF